This TCR beta chain was captured by sequencing in a study of cytotoxic CD8 clonotypes in ibrutinib-treated CLL (dated by TCRdb to the early 2020s). With regard to the full study: The cohort had about a dozen relapsed/refractory and around 16 treatment-naive patients; about 17 were IGHV unmutated. Responses were partial in some 24 patients and complete in 2; after median 68 months follow-up, some 14 stayed in remission and approximately twelve progressed. Response samples were taken after a median of approximately a year on treatment, ranging from roughly 6 to 36 months. An average of 255,043 productive templates and approximately 91,000 productive rearrangements was obtained per sample. Longitudinal samples were available for about 30% of the roughly 90 trial participants. Cryopreserved peripheral blood mononuclear cells were collected before treatment, at response, and at either disease progression or sustained remission. Every sample from remission and from progressive disease was obtained while the patients were still on ibrutinib. General findings and caveats noted by the study authors: Clonality increased at ibrutinib response, stayed stable in sustained remission, and fell back toward baseline at progression. Sampling times were not matched between patients in sustained remission and patients whose disease was progressing, and lymph node repertoires were not examined. Baseline clonality exceeded that of age-matched healthy donors and correlated strongly with circulating CD8+ T-cell counts. Public clonotypes were found to be uncommon and were observed to contract or remain stable during treatment; the increase in clonality was shown to reflect expansion of private clonotypes at ibrutinib response.

The CDR1 and CDR2 encoded by the germline V gene (reference sequence) are SGHAT and FQDESV. For this chain, trimming is 4 bases at the V end and 4 bases at the J end, and the number of junction bases without a gene match is 11. The CDR3, from cysteine to phenylalanine, totals 17 residues. The sequence is cut down to CDR3 DNA, 51 bases in frame from base 1. Turning to this clone: Its specific antigen is unknown. Base quality data are lacking; no much larger clone is found one base away.

Each clonotype received, on average, 10x coverage in deep resolution sequencing performed on a MiSeq, where the target depth lay between 1 in 1 million and 1 in 200,000 T cells. The immunoSEQ hsTCRB Kit was used to generate the TCR beta libraries. Regarding the original processing steps: The data were analyzed with ImmunoSEQ Analyzer and ImmunoSEQ Data Assistant, and V, D and J gene assignments followed IMGT definitions. Clonality, which ranges from 0 to 1, was calculated by subtracting the normalized Shannon entropy of productive rearrangement frequencies from one. Only overrepresented clonotypes making up at least 0.05% of the repertoire of each patient were included in the public clonotype analysis. Roughly 13 age-matched healthy donor repertoires from immuneACCESS served as clonality controls. In TCRdb, the immuneACCESS table is reduced to in-frame sequences with V and J assigned. These tables do not hold every clone; where another copy was compared, an unresolved V gene accounts for under half, and the others remain unexplained. V, J and clone size are taken as reported in that table, and D and trimming were inferred from the DNA itself. Recorded for this sample are roughly 180,000 clones; under 85% of them occurred a single time. The ten largest account for 3.5% to 5.5% of the sample.

The time point label, as the study defines it: 24 months on ibrutinib. For TCR beta library preparation, 1.5 to 2 micrograms of genomic DNA were extracted from the cryopreserved PBMCs. Longitudinal blood samples from CLL patients receiving ibrutinib monotherapy were subjected to high-throughput TCR beta sequencing. Patients were enrolled in a phase 2 open-label single-center ibrutinib monotherapy trial. Source: PBMCs, taken after 24 months of ibrutinib treatment. Rearrangement joined TRBV11-1 to TRBJ2-5; TRBD2 matches 11 bases in the middle. The clonotype was recovered from a human donor with chronic lymphocytic leukemia. DNA sequence: TGTGCCAGCAGCTCCCTATTGACTAGCGGGATGAGAGAGACCCAGTACTTC. Its amino acids are CASSSLLTSGMRETQYF.